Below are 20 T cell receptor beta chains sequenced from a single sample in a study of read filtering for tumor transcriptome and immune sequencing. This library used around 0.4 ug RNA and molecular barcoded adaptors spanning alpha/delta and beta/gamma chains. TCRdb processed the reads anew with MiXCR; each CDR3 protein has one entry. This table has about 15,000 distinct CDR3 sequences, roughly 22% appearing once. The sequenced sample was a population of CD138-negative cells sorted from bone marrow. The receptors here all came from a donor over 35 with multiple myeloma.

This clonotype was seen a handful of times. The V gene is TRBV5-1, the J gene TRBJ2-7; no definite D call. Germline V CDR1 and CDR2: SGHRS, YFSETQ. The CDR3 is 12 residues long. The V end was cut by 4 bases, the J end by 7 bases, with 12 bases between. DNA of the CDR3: TGCGCCAGCAGCATCGGGTCTACGGAGCAGTACTTC. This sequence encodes CASSIGSTEQYF.

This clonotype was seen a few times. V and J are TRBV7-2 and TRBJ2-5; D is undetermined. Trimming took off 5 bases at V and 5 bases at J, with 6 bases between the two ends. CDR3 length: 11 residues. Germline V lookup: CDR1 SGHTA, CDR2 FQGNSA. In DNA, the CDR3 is TGTGCCAGCAGCAGCCGGGAGACCCAGTACTTC. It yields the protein CASSSRETQYF.

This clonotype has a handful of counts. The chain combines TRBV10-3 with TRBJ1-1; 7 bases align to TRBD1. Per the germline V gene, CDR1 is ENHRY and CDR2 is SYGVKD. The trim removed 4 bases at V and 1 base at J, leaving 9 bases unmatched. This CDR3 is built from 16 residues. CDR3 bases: TGTGCCATCAGTGTTAAAGGGGGCTGGGAGAACACTGAAGCTTTCTTT. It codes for CAISVKGGWENTEAFF.

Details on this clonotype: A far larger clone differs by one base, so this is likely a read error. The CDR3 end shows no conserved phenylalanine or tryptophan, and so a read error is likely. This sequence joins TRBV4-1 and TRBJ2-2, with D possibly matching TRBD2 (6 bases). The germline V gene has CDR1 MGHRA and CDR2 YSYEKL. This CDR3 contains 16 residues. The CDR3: CASSQEWASDAGELFS. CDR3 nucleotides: TGTGCCAGCAGCCAAGAATGGGCTAGCGACGCCGGGGAGCTGTTTTCT.

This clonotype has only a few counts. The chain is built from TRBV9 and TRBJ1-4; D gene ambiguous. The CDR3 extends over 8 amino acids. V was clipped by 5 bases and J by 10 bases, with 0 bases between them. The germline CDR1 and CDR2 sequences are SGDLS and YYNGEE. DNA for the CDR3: TGTGCCAGCAGAAAACTGTTTTTT. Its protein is CASRKLFF.

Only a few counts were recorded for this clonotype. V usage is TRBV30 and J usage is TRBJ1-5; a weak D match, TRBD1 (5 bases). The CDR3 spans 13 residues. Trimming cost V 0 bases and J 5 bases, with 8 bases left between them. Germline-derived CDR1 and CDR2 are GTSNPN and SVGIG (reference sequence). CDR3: CAWSVKGDQPQHF. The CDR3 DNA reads TGTGCCTGGAGTGTCAAAGGGGATCAGCCCCAGCATTTT.

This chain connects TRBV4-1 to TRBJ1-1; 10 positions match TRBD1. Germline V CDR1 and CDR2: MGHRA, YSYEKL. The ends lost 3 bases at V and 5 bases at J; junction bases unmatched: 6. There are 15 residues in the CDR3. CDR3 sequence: CASSQRQGAGTEAFF. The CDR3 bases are TGCGCCAGCAGCCAGCGACAGGGGGCGGGAACTGAAGCTTTCTTT.

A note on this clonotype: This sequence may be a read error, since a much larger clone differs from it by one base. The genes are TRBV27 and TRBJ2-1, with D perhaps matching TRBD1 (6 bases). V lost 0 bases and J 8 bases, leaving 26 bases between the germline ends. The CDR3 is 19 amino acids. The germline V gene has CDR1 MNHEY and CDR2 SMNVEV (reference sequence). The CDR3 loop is CASSLSLGFGAGADYEQFF. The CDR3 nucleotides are TGTGCCAGCAGTTTATCGTTAGGGTTTGGGGCAGGGGCGGACTATGAGCAGTTCTTC.

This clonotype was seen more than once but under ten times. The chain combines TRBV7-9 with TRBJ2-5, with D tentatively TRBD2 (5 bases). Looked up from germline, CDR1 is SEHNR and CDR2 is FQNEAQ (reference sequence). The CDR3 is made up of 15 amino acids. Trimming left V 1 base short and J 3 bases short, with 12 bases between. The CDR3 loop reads CASSLGVSGEETQYF. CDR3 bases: TGTGCCAGCAGCTTAGGGGTTTCCGGGGAAGAGACCCAGTACTTC.

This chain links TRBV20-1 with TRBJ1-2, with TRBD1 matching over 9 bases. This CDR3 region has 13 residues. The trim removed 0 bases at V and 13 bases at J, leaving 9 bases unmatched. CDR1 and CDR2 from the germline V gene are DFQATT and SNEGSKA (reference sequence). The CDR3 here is CSARDQGQGLVTF. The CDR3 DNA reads TGCAGTGCTAGAGATCAGGGACAGGGTTTAGTCACCTTC.

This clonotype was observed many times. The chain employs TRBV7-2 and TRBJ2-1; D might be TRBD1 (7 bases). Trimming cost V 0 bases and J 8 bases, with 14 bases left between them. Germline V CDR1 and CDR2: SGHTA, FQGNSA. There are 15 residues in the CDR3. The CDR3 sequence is CASSLARLGGDEQFF. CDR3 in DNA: TGTGCCAGCAGCTTAGCCCGACTAGGGGGCGATGAGCAGTTCTTC.

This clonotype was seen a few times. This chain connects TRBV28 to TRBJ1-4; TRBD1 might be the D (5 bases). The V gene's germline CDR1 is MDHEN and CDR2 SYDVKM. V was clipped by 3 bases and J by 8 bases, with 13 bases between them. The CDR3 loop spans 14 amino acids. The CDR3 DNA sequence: TGTGCCAGCAGTTTGCGGGGCTTTCTGGAAAAACTGTTTTTT. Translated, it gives CASSLRGFLEKLFF.

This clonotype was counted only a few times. CDR3 in DNA: TGTGCCAGCAGCTTATTGGCAGTACAGGATACGCAGTATTTT. Protein: CASSLLAVQDTQYF. The gene calls are TRBV7-9 and TRBJ2-3; no reliable D call. Trimming removed 2 bases from V and 6 bases from J, with 12 bases in between. The CDR3 loop spans 14 amino acids. The germline gives CDR1 SEHNR, CDR2 FQNEAQ (reference sequence).

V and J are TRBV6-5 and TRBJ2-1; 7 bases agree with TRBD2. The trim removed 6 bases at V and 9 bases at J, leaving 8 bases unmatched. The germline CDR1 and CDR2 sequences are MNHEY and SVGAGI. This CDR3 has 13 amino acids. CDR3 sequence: CASRGLPLGEQFF. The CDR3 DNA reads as TGTGCCAGCAGGGGACTACCCCTAGGTGAGCAGTTCTTC.

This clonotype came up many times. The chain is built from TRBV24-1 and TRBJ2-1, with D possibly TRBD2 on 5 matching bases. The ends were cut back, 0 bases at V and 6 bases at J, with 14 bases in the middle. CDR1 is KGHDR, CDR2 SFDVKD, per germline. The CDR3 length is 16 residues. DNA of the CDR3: TGTGCCACCAGTGATTTGAAGATAGCGAGGTCCAATGAGCAGTTCTTC. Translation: CATSDLKIARSNEQFF.

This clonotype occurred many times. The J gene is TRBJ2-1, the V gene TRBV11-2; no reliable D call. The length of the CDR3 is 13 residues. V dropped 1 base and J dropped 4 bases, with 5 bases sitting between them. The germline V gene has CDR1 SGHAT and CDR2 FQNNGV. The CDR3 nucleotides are TGTGCCAGCAGCTTAGGACTGTACAATGAGCAGTTCTTC. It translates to CASSLGLYNEQFF. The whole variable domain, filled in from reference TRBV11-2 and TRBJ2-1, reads EAGVAQSPRYKIIEKRQSVAFWCNPISGHATLYWYQQILGQGPKLLIQFQNNGVVDDSQLPKDRFSAERLKGVDSTLKIQPAKLEDSAVYLCASSLGLYNEQFFGPGTRLTVL.

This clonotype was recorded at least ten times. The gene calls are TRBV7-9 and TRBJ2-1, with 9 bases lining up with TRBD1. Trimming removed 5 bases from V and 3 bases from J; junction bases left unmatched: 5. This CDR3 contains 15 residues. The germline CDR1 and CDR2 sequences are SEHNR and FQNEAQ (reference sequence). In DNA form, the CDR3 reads TGTGCCAGCAGCCCCACAGGGGGCGTCTACAATGAGCAGTTCTTC. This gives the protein CASSPTGGVYNEQFF.

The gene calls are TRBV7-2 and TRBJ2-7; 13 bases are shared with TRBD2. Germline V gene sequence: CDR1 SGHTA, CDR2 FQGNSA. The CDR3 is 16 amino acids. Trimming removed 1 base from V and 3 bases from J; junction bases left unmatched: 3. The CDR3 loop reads CASSLGRTSGGYEQYF. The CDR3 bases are TGTGCCAGCAGCTTAGGCCGGACTAGCGGGGGCTACGAGCAGTACTTC.

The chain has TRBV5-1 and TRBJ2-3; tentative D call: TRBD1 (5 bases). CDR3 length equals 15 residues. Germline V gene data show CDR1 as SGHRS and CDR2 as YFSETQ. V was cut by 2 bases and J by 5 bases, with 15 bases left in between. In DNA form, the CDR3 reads TGCGCCAGCAGCTTTTCTCAAGCCACAGGAGATACGCAGTATTTT. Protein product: CASSFSQATGDTQYF.

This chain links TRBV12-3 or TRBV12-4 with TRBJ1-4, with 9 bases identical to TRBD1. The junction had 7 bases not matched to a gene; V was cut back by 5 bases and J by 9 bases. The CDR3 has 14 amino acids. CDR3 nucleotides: TGTGCCAGCAGTCCGACAGGGGGGACACAAAAACTGTTTTTT. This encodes CASSPTGGTQKLFF.